This is a list of T cell receptor beta chains from one sample in a study of vaccination and CD4 T cells after COVID-19. These receptors' antigens are unknown. TCRdb passed the PCR reads through MiXCR, listing each CDR3 protein once. The table records about 10,000 distinct CDR3 sequences, under 35% of them present only once. The sample taken for sequencing was CD4+ T cells from blood, cultured in vitro. These receptor sequences come from a human donor in good health. Both conserved end residues are part of each CDR3. A D gene is named only where the DNA matches it firmly.

d_call,j_call,cdr3_length,v_call,cdr3_aa
.,TRBJ1-1,13,TRBV6-1,CASSVEQNTEAFF
.,TRBJ1-3,16,TRBV6-1,CASSALGVGGGNTIYF
.,TRBJ1-2,16,TRBV19,CASRKGGVATNYGYTF
.,TRBJ2-7,13,TRBV6-1,CASTRDGLYEQYF
.,TRBJ2-2,13,TRBV7-3,CASSSLRSGELFF
TRBD1,TRBJ2-2,14,TRBV7-8,CASSFQGATGELFF
TRBD2,TRBJ2-2,15,TRBV7-3,CASSLAGFDTGELFF
.,TRBJ1-1,17,TRBV6-2/TRBV6-3,CASSYEIGGMGNTEAFF
.,TRBJ1-2,13,TRBV30,CAWSLQGHYGYTF
.,TRBJ2-4,15,TRBV19,CASSGRGTGRNIQYF
.,TRBJ1-2,15,TRBV7-9,CASSRRVDGGYGYTF
.,TRBJ1-1,14,TRBV12-3/TRBV12-4,CASANRGYHTEAFF
TRBD2,TRBJ2-1,14,TRBV20-1,CSASGLASYNEQFF
.,TRBJ1-6,14,TRBV20-1,CSASRGTLNSPLHF
TRBD1,TRBJ1-2,13,TRBV18,CASSPGQINGYTF
.,TRBJ1-5,14,TRBV19,CASSRRQDGQPQHF
.,TRBJ2-3,12,TRBV20-1,CSARPSVSTQYF
TRBD1,TRBJ1-3,15,TRBV7-9,CASSWQGASGNTIYF